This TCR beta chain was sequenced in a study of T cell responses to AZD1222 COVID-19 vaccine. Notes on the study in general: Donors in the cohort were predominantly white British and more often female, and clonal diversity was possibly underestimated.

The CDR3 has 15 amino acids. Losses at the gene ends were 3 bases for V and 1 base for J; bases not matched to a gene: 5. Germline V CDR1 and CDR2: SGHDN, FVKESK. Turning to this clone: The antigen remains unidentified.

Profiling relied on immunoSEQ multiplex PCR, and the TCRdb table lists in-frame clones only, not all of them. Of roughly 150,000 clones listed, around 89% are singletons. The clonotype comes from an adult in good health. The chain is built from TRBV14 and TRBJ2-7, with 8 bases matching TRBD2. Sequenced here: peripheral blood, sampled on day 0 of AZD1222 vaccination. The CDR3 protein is CASSQYLAGSYEQYF. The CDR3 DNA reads TGTGCCAGCAGCCAGTATCTAGCGGGTTCCTACGAGCAGTACTTC.